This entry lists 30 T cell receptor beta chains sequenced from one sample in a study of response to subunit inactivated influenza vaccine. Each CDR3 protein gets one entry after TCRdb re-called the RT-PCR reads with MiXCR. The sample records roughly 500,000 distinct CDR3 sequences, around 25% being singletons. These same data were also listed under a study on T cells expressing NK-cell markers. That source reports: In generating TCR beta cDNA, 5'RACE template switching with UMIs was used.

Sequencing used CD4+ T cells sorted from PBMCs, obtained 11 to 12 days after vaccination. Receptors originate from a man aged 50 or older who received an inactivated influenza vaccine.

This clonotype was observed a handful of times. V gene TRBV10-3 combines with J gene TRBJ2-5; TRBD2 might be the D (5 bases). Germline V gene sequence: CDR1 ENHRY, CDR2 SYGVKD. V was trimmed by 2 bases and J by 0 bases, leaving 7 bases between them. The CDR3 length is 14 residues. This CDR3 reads CAISEGEYQETQYF. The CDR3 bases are TGTGCCATCAGTGAGGGGGAGTACCAAGAGACCCAGTACTTC.

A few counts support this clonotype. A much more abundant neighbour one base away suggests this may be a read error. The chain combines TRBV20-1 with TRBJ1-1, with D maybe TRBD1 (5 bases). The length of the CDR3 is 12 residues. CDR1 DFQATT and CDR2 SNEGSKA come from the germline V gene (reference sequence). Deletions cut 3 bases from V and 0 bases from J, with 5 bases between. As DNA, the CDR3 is TGCAGTGCTAGGACAGTGAACACTGAAGCTTTCTTT. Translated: CSARTVNTEAFF.

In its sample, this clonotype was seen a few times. For the CDR3, the DNA is TGCGCCAGCAGCACGGGACAGGGGATGGCCGGGGAGCTGTTTTTT. Protein: CASSTGQGMAGELFF. This sequence joins TRBV5-1 and TRBJ2-2; 10 bases map to TRBD1. V dropped 4 bases and J dropped 6; count of bases not matched to a gene: 6. CDR1 is SGHRS and CDR2 is YFSETQ in the germline V gene. The CDR3 contains 15 residues.

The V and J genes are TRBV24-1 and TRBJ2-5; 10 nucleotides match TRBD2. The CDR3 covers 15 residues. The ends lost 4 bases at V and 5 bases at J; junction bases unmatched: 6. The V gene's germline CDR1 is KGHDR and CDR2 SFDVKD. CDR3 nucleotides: TGTGCCACCAGTGAAAGTAGCGGGAGGATTGAGACCCAGTACTTC. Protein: CATSESSGRIETQYF.

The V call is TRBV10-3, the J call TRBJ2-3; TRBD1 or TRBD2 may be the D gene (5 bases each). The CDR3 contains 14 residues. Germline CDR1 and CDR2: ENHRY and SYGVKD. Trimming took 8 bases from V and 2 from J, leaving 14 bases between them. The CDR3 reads CAIAQGPATDTQYF. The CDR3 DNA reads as TGTGCCATCGCCCAGGGACCTGCCACAGATACGCAGTATTTT.

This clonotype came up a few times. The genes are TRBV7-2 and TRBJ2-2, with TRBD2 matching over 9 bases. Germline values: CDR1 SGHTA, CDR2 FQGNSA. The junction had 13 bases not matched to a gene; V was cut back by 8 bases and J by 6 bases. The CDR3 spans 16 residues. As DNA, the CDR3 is TGTGCCAGCGCAATGGGGGGCCTAGCGGGACCCGGGGAGCTGTTTTTT. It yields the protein CASAMGGLAGPGELFF.

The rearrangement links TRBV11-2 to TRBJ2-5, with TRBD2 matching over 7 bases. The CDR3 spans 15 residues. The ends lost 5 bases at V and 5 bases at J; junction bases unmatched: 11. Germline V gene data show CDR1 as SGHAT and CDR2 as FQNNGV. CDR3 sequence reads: CASSLNLAALETQYF. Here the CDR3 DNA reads TGTGCCAGCAGCCTCAACCTAGCGGCACTTGAGACCCAGTACTTC.

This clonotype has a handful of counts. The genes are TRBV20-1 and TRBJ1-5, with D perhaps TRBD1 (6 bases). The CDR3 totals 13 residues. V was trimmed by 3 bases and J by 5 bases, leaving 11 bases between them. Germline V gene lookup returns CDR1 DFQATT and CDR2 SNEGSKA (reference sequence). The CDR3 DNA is TGCAGTGCTAGGGGCCAGGGGCATCAGCCCCAGCATTTT. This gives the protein CSARGQGHQPQHF.

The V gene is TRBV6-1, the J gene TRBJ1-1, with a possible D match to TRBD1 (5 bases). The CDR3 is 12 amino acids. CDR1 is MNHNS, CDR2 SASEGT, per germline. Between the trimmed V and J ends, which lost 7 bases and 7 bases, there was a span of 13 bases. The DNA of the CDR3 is TGTGCCAGCATCCAGCAGGGAAGTGAAGCTTTCTTT. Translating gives CASIQQGSEAFF.

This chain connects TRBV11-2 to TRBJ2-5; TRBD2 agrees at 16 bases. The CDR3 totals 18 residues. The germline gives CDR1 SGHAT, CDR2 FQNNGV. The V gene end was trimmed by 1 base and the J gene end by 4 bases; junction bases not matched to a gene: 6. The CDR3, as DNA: TGTGCCAGCAGCTTAGTAGGGACTAGCGGGGGGGCGTTAGAGACCCAGTACTTC. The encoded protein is CASSLVGTSGGALETQYF.

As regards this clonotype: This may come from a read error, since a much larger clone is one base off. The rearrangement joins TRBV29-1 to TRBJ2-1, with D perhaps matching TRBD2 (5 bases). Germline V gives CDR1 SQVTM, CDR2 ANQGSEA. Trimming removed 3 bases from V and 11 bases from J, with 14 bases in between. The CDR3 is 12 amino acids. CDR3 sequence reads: CSVERALGQQFF. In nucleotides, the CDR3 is TGCAGCGTTGAGAGGGCTCTCGGACAGCAGTTCTTC.

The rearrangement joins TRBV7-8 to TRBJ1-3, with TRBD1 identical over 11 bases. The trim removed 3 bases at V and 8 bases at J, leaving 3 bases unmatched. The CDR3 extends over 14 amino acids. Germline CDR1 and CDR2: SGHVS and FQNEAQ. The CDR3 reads CASSFRTGGHTIYF. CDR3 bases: TGTGCCAGCAGCTTTCGGACAGGGGGCCACACCATATATTTT.

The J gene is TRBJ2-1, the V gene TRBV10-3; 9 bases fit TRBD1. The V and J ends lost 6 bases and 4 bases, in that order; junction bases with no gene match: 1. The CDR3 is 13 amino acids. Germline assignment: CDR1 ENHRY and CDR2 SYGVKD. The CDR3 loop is CAIRGTGYNEQFF. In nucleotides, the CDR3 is TGTGCCATCAGAGGGACAGGGTACAATGAGCAGTTCTTC.

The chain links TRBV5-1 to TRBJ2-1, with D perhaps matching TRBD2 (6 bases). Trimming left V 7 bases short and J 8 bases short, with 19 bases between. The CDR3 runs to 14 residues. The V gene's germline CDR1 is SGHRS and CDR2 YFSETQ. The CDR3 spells CASAHGDRRDEQFF. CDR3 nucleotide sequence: TGCGCCAGCGCCCACGGGGATCGGAGGGATGAGCAGTTCTTC.

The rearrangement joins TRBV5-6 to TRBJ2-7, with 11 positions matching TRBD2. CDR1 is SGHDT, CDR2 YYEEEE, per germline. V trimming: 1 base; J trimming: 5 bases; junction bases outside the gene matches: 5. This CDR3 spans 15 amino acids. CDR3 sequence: CASSLNLLAGDEQYF. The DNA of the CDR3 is TGTGCCAGCAGCTTGAATCTACTAGCGGGAGACGAGCAGTACTTC. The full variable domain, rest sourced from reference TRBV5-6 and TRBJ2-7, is DAGVTQSPTHLIKTRGQQVTLRCSPKSGHDTVSWYQQALGQGPQFIFQYYEEEERQRGNFPDRFSGHQFPNYSSELNVNALLLGDSALYLCASSLNLLAGDEQYFGPGTRLTVT.

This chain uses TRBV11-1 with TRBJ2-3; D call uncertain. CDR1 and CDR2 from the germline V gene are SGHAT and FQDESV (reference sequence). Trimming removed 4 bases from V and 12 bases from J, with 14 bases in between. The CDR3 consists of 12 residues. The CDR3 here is CASSYSGRGQYF. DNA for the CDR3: TGTGCCAGCAGCTATTCGGGTCGAGGACAGTATTTT.

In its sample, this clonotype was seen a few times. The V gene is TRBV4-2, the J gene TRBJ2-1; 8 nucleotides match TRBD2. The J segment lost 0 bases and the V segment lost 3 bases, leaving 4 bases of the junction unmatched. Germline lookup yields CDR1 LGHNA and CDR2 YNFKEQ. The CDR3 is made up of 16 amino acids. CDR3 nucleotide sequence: TGTGCCAGCAGCCAGGTTAGCGGGAACTCCTACAATGAGCAGTTCTTC. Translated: CASSQVSGNSYNEQFF.

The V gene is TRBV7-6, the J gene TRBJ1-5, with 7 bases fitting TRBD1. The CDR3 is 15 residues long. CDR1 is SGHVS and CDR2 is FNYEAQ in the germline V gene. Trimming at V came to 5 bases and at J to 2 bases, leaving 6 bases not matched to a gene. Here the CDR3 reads CASSETGLGNQPQHF. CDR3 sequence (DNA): TGTGCCAGCAGCGAGACAGGGTTAGGCAATCAGCCCCAGCATTTT.

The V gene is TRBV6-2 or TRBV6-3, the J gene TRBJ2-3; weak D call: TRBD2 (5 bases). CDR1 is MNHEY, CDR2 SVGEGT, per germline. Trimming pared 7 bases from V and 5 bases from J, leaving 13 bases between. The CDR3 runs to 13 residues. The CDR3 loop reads CASKTRYGDTQYF. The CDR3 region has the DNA TGTGCCAGCAAAACTAGATACGGAGATACGCAGTATTTT.

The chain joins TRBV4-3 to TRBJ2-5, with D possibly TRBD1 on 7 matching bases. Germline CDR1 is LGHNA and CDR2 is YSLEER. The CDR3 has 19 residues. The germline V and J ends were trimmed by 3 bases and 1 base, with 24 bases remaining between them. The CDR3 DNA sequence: TGCGCCAGCAGCCATTACCCCGTTGGGTCAGGGGGGATCCAAGAGACCCAGTACTTC. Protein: CASSHYPVGSGGIQETQYF.

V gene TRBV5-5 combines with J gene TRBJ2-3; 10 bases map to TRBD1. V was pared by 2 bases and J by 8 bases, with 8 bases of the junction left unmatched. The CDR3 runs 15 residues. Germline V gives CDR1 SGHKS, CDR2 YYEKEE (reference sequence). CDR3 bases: TGTGCCAGCAGCTTTGGACAGGGGGTCTCACGTACGCAGTATTTT. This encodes CASSFGQGVSRTQYF.

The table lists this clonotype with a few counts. The CDR3, as DNA: TGTGCCAGCAGTTACTCCATTGTGGTATTACCGGGAGGGCTCGTGGAGACCCAGTACTTC. Its translation: CASSYSIVVLPGGLVETQYF. V gene TRBV6-2 or TRBV6-3 combines with J gene TRBJ2-5, with 8 bases lining up with TRBD2. Germline V CDR1 and CDR2: MNHEY, SVGEGT. The CDR3 is made up of 20 amino acids. Trimming cost V 0 bases and J 5 bases; bases outside gene matches: 20.

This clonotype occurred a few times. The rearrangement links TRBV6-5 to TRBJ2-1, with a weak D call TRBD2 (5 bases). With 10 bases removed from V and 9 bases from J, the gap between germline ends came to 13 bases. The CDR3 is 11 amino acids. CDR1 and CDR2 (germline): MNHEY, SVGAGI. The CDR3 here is CATSIRGEQFF. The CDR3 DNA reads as TGTGCCACTTCTATCCGGGGTGAGCAGTTCTTC.

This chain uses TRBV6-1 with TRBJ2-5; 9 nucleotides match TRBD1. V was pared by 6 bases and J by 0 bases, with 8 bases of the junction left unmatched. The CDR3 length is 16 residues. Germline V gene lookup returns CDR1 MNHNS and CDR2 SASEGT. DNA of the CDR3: TGTGCCAGCAGCCCGACAGGGGGAAGAAACCAAGAGACCCAGTACTTC. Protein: CASSPTGGRNQETQYF.

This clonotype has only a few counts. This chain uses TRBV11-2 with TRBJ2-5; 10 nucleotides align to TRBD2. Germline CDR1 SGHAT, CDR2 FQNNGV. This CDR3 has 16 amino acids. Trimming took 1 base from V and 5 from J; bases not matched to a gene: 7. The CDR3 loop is CASSLVSGRARETQYF. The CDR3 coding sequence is TGTGCCAGCAGCTTAGTAAGCGGGAGGGCCAGGGAGACCCAGTACTTC. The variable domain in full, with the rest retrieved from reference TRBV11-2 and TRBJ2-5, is EAGVAQSPRYKIIEKRQSVAFWCNPISGHATLYWYQQILGQGPKLLIQFQNNGVVDDSQLPKDRFSAERLKGVDSTLKIQPAKLEDSAVYLCASSLVSGRARETQYFGPGTRLLVL.

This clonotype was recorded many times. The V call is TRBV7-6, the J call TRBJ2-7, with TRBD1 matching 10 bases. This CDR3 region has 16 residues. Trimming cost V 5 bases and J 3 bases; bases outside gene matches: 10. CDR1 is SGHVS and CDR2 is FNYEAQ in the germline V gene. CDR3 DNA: TGTGCCAGCAGCGCCTTTCCAAGGACAGGGGGCTACGAGCAGTACTTC. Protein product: CASSAFPRTGGYEQYF.

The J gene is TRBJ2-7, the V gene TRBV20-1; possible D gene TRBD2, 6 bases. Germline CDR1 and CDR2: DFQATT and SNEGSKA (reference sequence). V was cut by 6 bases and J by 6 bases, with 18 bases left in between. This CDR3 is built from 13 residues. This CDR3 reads CSAITGSGGEQYF. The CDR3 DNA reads TGCAGTGCAATTACCGGGAGCGGAGGCGAGCAGTACTTC.

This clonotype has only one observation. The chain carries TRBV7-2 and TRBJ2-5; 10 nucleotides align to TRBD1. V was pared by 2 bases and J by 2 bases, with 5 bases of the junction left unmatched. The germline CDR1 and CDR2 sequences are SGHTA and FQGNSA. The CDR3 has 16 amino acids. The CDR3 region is CASSLLMGQGQETQYF. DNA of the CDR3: TGTGCCAGCAGCTTACTTATGGGACAGGGGCAAGAGACCCAGTACTTC. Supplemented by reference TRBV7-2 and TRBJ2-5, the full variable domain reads GAGVSQSPSNKVTEKGKDVELRCDPISGHTALYWYRQSLGQGLEFLIYFQGNSAPDKSGLPSDRFSAERTGGSVSTLTIQRTQQEDSAVYLCASSLLMGQGQETQYFGPGTRLLVL.

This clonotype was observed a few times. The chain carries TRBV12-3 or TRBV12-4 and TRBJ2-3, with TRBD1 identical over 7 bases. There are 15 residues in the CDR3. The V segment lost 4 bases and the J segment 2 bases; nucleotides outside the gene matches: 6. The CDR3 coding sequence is TGTGCCAGCAGTTATGGGACAGCGACCACAGATACGCAGTATTTT. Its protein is CASSYGTATTDTQYF.

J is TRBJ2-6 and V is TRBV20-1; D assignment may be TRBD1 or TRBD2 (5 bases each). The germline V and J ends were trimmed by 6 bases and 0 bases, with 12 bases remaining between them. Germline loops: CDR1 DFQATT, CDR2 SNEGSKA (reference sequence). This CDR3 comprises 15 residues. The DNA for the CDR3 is TGCAGTGCCCGGGACGGCCACTCTGGGGCCAACGTCCTGACTTTC. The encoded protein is CSARDGHSGANVLTF.